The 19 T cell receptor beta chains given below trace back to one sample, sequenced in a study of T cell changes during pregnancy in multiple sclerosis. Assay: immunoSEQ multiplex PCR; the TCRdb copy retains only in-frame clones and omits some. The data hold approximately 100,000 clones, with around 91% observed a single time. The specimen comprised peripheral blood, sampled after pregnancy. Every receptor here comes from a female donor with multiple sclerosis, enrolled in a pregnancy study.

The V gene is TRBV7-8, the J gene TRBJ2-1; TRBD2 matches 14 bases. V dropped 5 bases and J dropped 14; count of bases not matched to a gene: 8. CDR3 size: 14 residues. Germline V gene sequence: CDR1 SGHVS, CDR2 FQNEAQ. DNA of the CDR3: TGTGCCAGCAGCGTCTCCGGGACTAGCGGGAGTAAGTTCTTC. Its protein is CASSVSGTSGSKFF.

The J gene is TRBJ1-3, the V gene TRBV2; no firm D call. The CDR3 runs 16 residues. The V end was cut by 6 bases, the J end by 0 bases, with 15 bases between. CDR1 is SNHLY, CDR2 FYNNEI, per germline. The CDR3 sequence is CASSRNLLSSGNTIYF. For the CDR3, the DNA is TGTGCCAGCAGCCGAAATCTACTGAGCTCTGGAAACACCATATATTTT.

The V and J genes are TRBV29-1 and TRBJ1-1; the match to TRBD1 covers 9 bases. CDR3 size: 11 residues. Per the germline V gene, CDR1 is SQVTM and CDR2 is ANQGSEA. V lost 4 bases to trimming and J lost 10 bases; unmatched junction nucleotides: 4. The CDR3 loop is CSVGGQGAAFF. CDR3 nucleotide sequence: TGCAGCGTTGGGGGACAGGGTGCAGCTTTCTTT.

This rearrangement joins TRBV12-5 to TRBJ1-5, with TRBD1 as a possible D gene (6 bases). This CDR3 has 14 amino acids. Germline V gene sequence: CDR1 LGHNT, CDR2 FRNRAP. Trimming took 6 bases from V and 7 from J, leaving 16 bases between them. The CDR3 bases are TGTGCTAGTGGGACCACAGGGAAAATCCAGCCCCAGCATTTT. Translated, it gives CASGTTGKIQPQHF.

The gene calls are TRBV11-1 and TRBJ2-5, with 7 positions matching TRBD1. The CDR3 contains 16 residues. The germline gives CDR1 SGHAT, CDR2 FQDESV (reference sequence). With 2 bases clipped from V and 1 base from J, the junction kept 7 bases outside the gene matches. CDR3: CASSLNTGVPQETQYF. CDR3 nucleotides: TGTGCCAGCAGCTTAAATACAGGGGTCCCCCAAGAGACCCAGTACTTC.

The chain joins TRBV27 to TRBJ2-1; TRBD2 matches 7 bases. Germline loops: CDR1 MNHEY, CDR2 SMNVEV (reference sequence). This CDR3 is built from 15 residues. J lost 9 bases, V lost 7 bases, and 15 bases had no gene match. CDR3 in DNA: TGTGCCAGCACCAATTGGGACTCCGGGGGGACTGAGCAGTTCTTC. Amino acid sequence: CASTNWDSGGTEQFF.

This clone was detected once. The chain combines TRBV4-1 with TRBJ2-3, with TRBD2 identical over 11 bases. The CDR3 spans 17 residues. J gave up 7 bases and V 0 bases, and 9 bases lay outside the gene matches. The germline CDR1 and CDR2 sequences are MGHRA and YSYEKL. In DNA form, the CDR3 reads TGCGCCAGCAGCCAAGATCGGTCTAGCGGGAGGCCCTATACGCAGTATTTT. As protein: CASSQDRSSGRPYTQYF.

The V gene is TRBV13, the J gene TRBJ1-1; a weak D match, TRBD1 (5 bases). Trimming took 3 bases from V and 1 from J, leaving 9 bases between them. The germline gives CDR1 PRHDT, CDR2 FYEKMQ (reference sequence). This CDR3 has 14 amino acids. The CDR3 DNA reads TGTGCCAGCAGCTTTAGCAGGGCGAACACTGAAGCTTTCTTT. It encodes CASSFSRANTEAFF.

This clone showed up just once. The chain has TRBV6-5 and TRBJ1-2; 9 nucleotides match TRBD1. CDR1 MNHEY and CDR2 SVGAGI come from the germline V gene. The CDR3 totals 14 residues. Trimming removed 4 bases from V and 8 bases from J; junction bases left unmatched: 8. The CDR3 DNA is TGTGCCAGCAGTTCGCAGGGGACAGGGATCGGCTACACCTTC. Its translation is CASSSQGTGIGYTF.

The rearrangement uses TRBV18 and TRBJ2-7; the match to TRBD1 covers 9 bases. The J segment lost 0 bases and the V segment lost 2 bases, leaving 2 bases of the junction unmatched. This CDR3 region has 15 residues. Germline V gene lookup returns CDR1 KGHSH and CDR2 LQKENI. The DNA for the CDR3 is TGTGCCAGCTCACCAGGGACAGGGAGCTCCTACGAGCAGTACTTC. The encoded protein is CASSPGTGSSYEQYF.

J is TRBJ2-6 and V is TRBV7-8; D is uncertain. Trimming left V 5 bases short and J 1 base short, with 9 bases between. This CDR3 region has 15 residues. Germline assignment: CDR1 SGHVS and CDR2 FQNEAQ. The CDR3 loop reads CASSETDSGANVLTF. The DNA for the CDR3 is TGTGCCAGCAGCGAAACAGATTCTGGGGCCAACGTCCTGACTTTC.

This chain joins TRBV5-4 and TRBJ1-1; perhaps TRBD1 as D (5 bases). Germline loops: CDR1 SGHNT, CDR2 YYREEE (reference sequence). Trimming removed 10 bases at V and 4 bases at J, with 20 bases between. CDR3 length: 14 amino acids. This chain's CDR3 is CAVLKGREVTEAFF. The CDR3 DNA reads TGTGCCGTACTAAAGGGCAGGGAGGTCACTGAAGCTTTCTTT.

The CDR3 DNA reads TGTGCCAGCAGAACTCAAGAACCCCCATCCTACAATGAGCAGTTCTTC. This translates into CASRTQEPPSYNEQFF. The genes are TRBV27 and TRBJ2-1; D is undetermined. CDR3 length: 16 residues. Germline CDR1 MNHEY, CDR2 SMNVEV (reference sequence). The germline V and J ends were trimmed by 6 bases and 1 base, with 16 bases remaining between them.

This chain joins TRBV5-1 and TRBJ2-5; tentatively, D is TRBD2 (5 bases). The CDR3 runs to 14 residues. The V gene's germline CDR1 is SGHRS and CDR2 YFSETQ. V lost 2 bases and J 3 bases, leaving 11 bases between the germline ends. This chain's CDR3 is CASSLRTAEETQYF. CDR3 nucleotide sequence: TGCGCCAGCAGCTTAAGGACTGCCGAAGAGACCCAGTACTTC.

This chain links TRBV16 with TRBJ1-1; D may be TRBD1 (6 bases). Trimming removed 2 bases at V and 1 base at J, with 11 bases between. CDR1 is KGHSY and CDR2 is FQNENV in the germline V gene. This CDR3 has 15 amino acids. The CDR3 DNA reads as TGTGCCAGCAGCCAAGAGGGGGTAGGGAACACTGAAGCTTTCTTT. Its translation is CASSQEGVGNTEAFF.

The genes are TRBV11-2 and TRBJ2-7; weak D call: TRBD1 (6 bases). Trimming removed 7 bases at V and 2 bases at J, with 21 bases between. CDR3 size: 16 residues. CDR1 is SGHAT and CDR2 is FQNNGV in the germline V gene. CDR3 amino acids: CASTLYGTGPAYEQYF. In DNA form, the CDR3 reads TGTGCCAGCACTCTATACGGCACAGGGCCGGCCTACGAGCAGTACTTC.

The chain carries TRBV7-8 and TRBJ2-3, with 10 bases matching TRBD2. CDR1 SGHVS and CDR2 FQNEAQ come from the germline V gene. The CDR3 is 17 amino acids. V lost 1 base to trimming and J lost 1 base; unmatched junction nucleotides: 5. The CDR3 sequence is CASSLGAGGPGTDTQYF. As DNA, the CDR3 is TGTGCCAGCAGCTTAGGAGCGGGGGGGCCCGGCACAGATACGCAGTATTTT. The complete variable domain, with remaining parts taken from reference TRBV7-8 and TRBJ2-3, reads GAGVSQSPRYKVAKRGQDVALRCDPISGHVSLFWYQQALGQGPEFLTYFQNEAQLDKSGLPSDRFFAERPEGSVSTLKIQRTQQEDSAVYLCASSLGAGGPGTDTQYFGPGTRLTVL.

The CDR3 region has the DNA TGTGCCAGCAGAGGGTCGGACAGGGAAAGTTCTTTCTTT. Translating it yields CASRGSDRESSFF. V usage is TRBV7-9 and J usage is TRBJ1-1; 8 bases agree with TRBD1. Germline V CDR1 and CDR2: SEHNR, FQNEAQ (reference sequence). The length of the CDR3 is 13 residues. V trimming: 6 bases; J trimming: 12 bases; junction bases outside the gene matches: 12. Drawing the rest from reference TRBV7-9 and TRBJ1-1, the complete variable domain is DTGVSQNPRHKITKRGQNVTFRCDPISEHNRLYWYRQTLGQGPEFLTYFQNEAQLEKSRLLSDRFSAERPKGSFSTLEIQRTEQGDSAMYLCASRGSDRESSFFGQGTRLTVV.

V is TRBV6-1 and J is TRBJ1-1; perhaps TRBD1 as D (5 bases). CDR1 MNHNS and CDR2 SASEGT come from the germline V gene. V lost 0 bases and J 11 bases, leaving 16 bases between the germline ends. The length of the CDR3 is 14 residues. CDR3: CASSEAGALGEAFF. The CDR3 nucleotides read TGTGCCAGCAGTGAAGCTGGGGCACTCGGAGAGGCTTTCTTT.